This paragraph reports one T cell receptor (beta chain). Antigen: not known. The record originates from a study of T cells in localized non-small cell lung cancer. The CDR3 runs to 15 residues. The table came from immunoSEQ multiplex PCR; TCRdb's copy has only in-frame clones and leaves some out. The repertoire holds 75,000 to 95,000 clones, over 70% seen once, with about 19% in the top ten. Whole-study findings and limits: Longer overall survival was associated with a higher density of T cells in the blood. Analysis by sequencing included only one tumor region, so heterogeneity remains possible. Appearance in adjacent lung was seen for a median around 60 of the top 100 tumor clones. T cell clonality was highest in uninvolved adjacent lung, above tumor.

The specimen was PBMCs, collected before any cancer treatment. The origin of this receptor is a man aged 35 to 69 with stage II squamous cell lung carcinoma. The chain joins TRBV21-1 to TRBJ2-7. TRBV21-1 is termed a pseudogene. CDR3: CASSKARRRVYEQYF. The DNA for the CDR3 is TGTGCCAGCAGCAAAGCCCGCAGACGAGTGTACGAGCAGTACTTC.